Given below is one TCR beta chain in context. Its target is unknown. V was pared by 4 bases and J by 0 bases, with 13 bases between. There are 15 residues in the CDR3. Germline V gene data show CDR1 as GTSNPN and CDR2 as SVGIG (reference sequence). This record belongs to a study of OX40 agonist ivuxolimab in advanced cancers. As for the study in general: Ivuxolimab is a fully human IgG2 antibody that activates OX40 (CD134).

At baseline, cycle 4 day 1, and cycle 7 day 1, blood was sampled. Points from the study as a whole: What antigens the expanded peripheral T cells recognized was never established. Several nonresponders also turned out to have low normalized T-cell clonal expansion.

Clones were sequenced by immunoSEQ multiplex PCR, and TCRdb holds only the in-frame ones, with some missing. The sample records approximately 58,000 clones, less than 90% being singletons. The sequences come from CD4+ or CD8+ T cells sorted from blood, collected in a trial of the OX40 agonist ivuxolimab. This chain joins TRBV30 and TRBJ2-1; D gene uncertain. This sequence originates from an adult with an advanced solid tumor such as melanoma, head and neck, liver or kidney cancer. This CDR3 reads CAWNAGAGSYNEQFF. The CDR3 bases are TGTGCCTGGAACGCCGGAGCCGGCTCCTACAATGAGCAGTTCTTC.